The clone carrying this TCR beta chain has just a few counts. The sample belongs to a study of blood T cells in healthy people across ages. Germline lookup yields CDR1 DFQATT and CDR2 SNEGSKA (reference sequence). The CDR3 contains 14 residues. Trimming took off 1 base at V and 3 bases at J, with 13 bases between the two ends. Primers used in a second PCR of about 7 to 12 cycles were a sample-barcoded 5' primer and a J-beta primer mix. TCRdb re-analysed the 5' RACE reads in MiXCR, keeping a single row per CDR3 protein. The sample contains fewer than 2,000,000 distinct CDR3 sequences, about 32% of which appear only once.

The gene calls are TRBV20-1 and TRBJ2-7; possible D gene TRBD2, 6 bases. The sample consisted of blood. The receptor's source is a woman aged 25-40 years in good health. CDR3 DNA sequence: TGCAGTGCTAGAGGGGTGGGACTCCTCTACGAGCAGTACTTC. Translation: CSARGVGLLYEQYF.